This TCR beta chain was sequenced in a study of T cell repertoires in cytomegalovirus infection. Study-level background: It was recently identified HLA-C-restricted and well-studied HLA-B-restricted CMV epitopes that the study used. Study-wide results and limits: Carriers of CMV plus the relevant HLA were identified by cumulative public TCR beta family frequency.

Concerning this clonotype: The antigen is unknown.

From the reads, TCRdb called clonotypes with MiXCR, one entry per CDR3 protein. The table records a few hundred thousand distinct CDR3 sequences, over 35% of them present only once. There are 14 residues in the CDR3. Germline CDR1 is MNHNY and CDR2 is SVGAGI (reference sequence). V lost 5 bases, J lost 3 bases, and 3 bases stayed unmatched. The clonotype comes from a human donor in good health (CMV status not recorded). Some clones in this sample may be carry-over from other donors' samples. The specimen comprised cultured PBMCs, sampled from culture after CMV antigen stimulation. The V call is TRBV6-6, the J call TRBJ1-5; TRBD1 aligns across 8 bases. CDR3 in amino acids: CASSETGVNQPQHF. CDR3 DNA: TGTGCCAGCAGTGAGACAGGGGTCAATCAGCCCCAGCATTTT.